This T cell receptor (beta chain) was profiled in a study of blood T cells in healthy people across ages. Study-level information: Template switching retrieved approximately one barcoded beta molecule for each two T cells.

Sample-barcoded 5' priming and a J-beta primer mix drove a second PCR of roughly 6 to 12 cycles. TCRdb redid the calling of the 5' RACE reads with MiXCR, one entry per CDR3 protein. Of 1.5 million to 2 million distinct CDR3 sequences in the sample, around 35% are singletons; the top ten hold approximately 10%. There are 12 residues in the CDR3. Germline lookup yields CDR1 ENHRY and CDR2 SYGVKD. V was shortened by 8 bases and J by 3 bases, with 10 bases between the two germline ends. The study isolated at least 7 million PBMCs from each sample. Sample: blood. The chain combines TRBV10-3 with TRBJ1-1; a weak D match, TRBD1 (5 bases). This TCR was recovered from a woman aged 25 to 39 in good health. The CDR3 bases are TGTGCCATCCGGGACCCGGACACTGAAGCTTTCTTT. It encodes CAIRDPDTEAFF.